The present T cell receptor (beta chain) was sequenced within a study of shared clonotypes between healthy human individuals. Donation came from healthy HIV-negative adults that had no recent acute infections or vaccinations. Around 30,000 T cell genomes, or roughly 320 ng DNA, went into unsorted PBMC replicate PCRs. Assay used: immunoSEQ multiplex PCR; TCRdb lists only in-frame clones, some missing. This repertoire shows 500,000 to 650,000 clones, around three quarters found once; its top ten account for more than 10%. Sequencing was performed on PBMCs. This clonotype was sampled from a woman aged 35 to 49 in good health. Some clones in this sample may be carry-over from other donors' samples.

CDR3 DNA sequence: TGTGCCAGCAGCTTAATGGGACTACCCAAAAACATTCAGTACTTC. It yields the protein CASSLMGLPKNIQYF. This chain links TRBV7-9 with TRBJ2-4, with 7 bases matching TRBD2. Losses at the gene ends were 2 bases for V and 2 bases for J; bases not matched to a gene: 3. The CDR3 is 15 residues long. CDR1 SEHNR and CDR2 FQNEAQ come from the germline V gene (reference sequence).